Following are 21 T cell receptor beta chains from one sample sequenced in a study of T-cell memory formation after mild COVID-19. TCRdb reprocessed the 5' RACE reads via MiXCR and lists one record per CDR3 protein. The table shows approximately 100,000 distinct CDR3 sequences, with 11% occurring only once. Sequenced sample: PBMCs or a T cell subset sorted from them (not recorded which). Source of these receptors: a young man who had mild COVID-19 (a few samples of this study predate the infection). Cell type and time point are not known.

This clonotype has just a few counts. This chain uses TRBV6-6 with TRBJ1-5; 7 bases fit TRBD1. This CDR3 region has 15 residues. From germline, CDR1 is MNHNY and CDR2 SVGAGI (reference sequence). Trimming removed 5 bases from V and 5 bases from J; junction bases left unmatched: 9. The CDR3 bases are TGTGCCAGCAGTACCGGAGACAGGGCCGATCAGCCCCAGCATTTT. It is translated as CASSTGDRADQPQHF.

This chain uses TRBV6-2 or TRBV6-3 with TRBJ2-3, with 7 bases fitting TRBD1. The CDR3 loop spans 16 amino acids. Germline V lookup: CDR1 MNHEY, CDR2 SVGEGT. The V segment lost 5 bases and the J segment 3 bases; nucleotides outside the gene matches: 11. The CDR3 DNA is TGTGCCAGCAGTCCTTCCGGGGCACAGGGGACAGATACGCAGTATTTT. Its translation: CASSPSGAQGTDTQYF.

This sequence joins TRBV7-9 and TRBJ2-7; D is undetermined. Trimming stripped 4 bases from V and 5 bases from J, with 9 bases between. CDR1 and CDR2 from the germline V gene are SEHNR and FQNEAQ (reference sequence). The CDR3 has 12 residues. The CDR3 spells CASSSRLDEQYV. DNA of the CDR3: TGTGCCAGCAGCTCGAGATTGGACGAGCAGTACGTC.

Concerning this clonotype: A much larger clone is a single base away; this may be a read error. V and J are TRBV5-1 and TRBJ2-7; maybe TRBD1 (5 bases). Germline V gene lookup returns CDR1 SGHRS and CDR2 YFSETQ. Trimming took 5 bases from V and 5 from J, leaving 14 bases between them. This CDR3 comprises 13 residues. The CDR3 nucleotides read TGCGCCAGCAGGGGGCAGGACACCAACGAGCAGTACTTC. Its translation is CASRGQDTNEQYF.

The DNA of the CDR3 is TGTGCCAGCAGCTCGGGACATCGGGATTTCTTT. The encoded protein is CASSSGHRDFF. The rearrangement uses TRBV7-9 and TRBJ1-1; D may be TRBD1 (6 bases). The germline gives CDR1 SEHNR, CDR2 FQNEAQ (reference sequence). Trimming took off 4 bases at V and 13 bases at J, with 13 bases between the two ends. This CDR3 is 11 amino acids long.

The chain links TRBV7-9 to TRBJ2-7; D gene ambiguous. CDR3 size: 16 residues. Germline V gives CDR1 SEHNR, CDR2 FQNEAQ (reference sequence). V lost 4 bases to trimming and J lost 7 bases, with 23 bases between them. The CDR3 reads CASSSMDPIPGSEQYV. The CDR3 bases are TGTGCCAGCAGCTCCATGGACCCGATACCCGGCTCTGAGCAGTACGTC.

This clonotype was observed a few times. The gene calls are TRBV10-1 and TRBJ2-3; tentative D call: TRBD1 (6 bases). Trimming cost V 7 bases and J 3 bases, with 17 bases left between them. CDR1 is WNHNN and CDR2 is SYGVQD in the germline V gene (reference sequence). The length of the CDR3 is 15 residues. The CDR3 region has the DNA TGCGCCAGCAAAGGGTCGGCAGGGGCTACAGATACGCAGTATTTT. It encodes CASKGSAGATDTQYF.

The CDR3 spells CASSLQGPGELFF. The CDR3 DNA is TGTGCCAGTAGCCTTCAGGGTCCCGGGGAGCTGTTTTTT. The J gene is TRBJ2-2, the V gene TRBV19; a weak D match, TRBD1 (5 bases). CDR3 length equals 13 residues. V lost 6 bases and J lost 6, with 11 bases in between. CDR1 and CDR2 (germline): LNHDA, SQIVND (reference sequence).

Worth noting for this clonotype: A read error may explain this, as a much larger clone is one base away. This chain links TRBV27 with TRBJ2-2; D ambiguous. Trimming left V 4 bases short and J 5 bases short, with 14 bases between. CDR1 MNHEY and CDR2 SMNVEV come from the germline V gene (reference sequence). CDR3 length: 15 amino acids. The CDR3 protein is CASSSLGIRTGELFF. The CDR3 DNA is TGTGCCAGCAGTTCCCTAGGGATTAGAACCGGGGAGCTGTTTTTT.

This clonotype occurred many times. The chain employs TRBV7-9 and TRBJ2-5; D gene uncertain. V lost 5 bases, J lost 4 bases, and 11 bases lay in between. Germline CDR1 SEHNR, CDR2 FQNEAQ (reference sequence). The CDR3 runs 13 residues. CDR3 nucleotide sequence: TGTGCCAGCAGCGGTCTGCGCGGAGAGACCCAGTACTTC. Its protein is CASSGLRGETQYF.

V and J are TRBV20-1 and TRBJ1-1; D ambiguous. Germline lookup yields CDR1 DFQATT and CDR2 SNEGSKA (reference sequence). CDR3 length: 12 residues. The V gene lost 0 bases and the J gene lost 10 bases, with 12 bases spanning the gap. In nucleotides, the CDR3 is TGCAGTGCTAGAGATCTGGACCTTGCAGCTTTCTTT. Translation: CSARDLDLAAFF.

This sequence joins TRBV9 and TRBJ2-3; tentatively, D is TRBD1 (5 bases). Germline-derived CDR1 and CDR2 are SGDLS and YYNGEE. CDR3 length equals 16 residues. V shed 3 bases and J shed 0 bases, with 14 bases lying between them. CDR3 region: CASSATDRPSTDTQYF. DNA of the CDR3: TGTGCCAGCAGCGCGACAGACAGACCTAGCACAGATACGCAGTATTTT.

This chain uses TRBV7-2 with TRBJ1-1; D not certain. The V gene's germline CDR1 is SGHTA and CDR2 FQGNSA. Trimming left V 4 bases short and J 7 bases short, with 10 bases between. This CDR3 region has 12 residues. In DNA form, the CDR3 reads TGTGCCAGCAGCTCAAATGTCGTTGAAGCTTTCTTT. It specifies CASSSNVVEAFF.

This clonotype was seen more than once but under ten times. V usage is TRBV5-1 and J usage is TRBJ2-5; TRBD2 is a possible D gene (7 bases). Germline V gives CDR1 SGHRS, CDR2 YFSETQ. V shed 2 bases and J shed 3 bases, with 20 bases lying between them. This CDR3 region has 17 residues. CDR3 region: CASSFLEGGAQKETQYF. The DNA of the CDR3 is TGCGCCAGCAGCTTCCTGGAGGGGGGGGCTCAGAAAGAGACCCAGTACTTC.

This clonotype was detected a few times. The chain joins TRBV7-6 to TRBJ2-6; TRBD1 might be the D (6 bases). CDR1 is SGHVS, CDR2 FNYEAQ, per germline. V lost 5 bases to trimming and J lost 4 bases, with 15 bases between them. The CDR3 covers 16 residues. This CDR3 is CASSRDTEGGANVLTF. The CDR3 bases are TGTGCCAGCAGCCGGGACACCGAAGGGGGGGCCAACGTCCTGACTTTC.

CDR3: CASSLDIRVGEKLFF. Written as DNA, the CDR3 is TGCGCCAGCAGCTTGGACATTCGGGTTGGGGAAAAACTGTTTTTT. This chain uses TRBV5-1 with TRBJ1-4; D is unresolved. Germline assignment: CDR1 SGHRS and CDR2 YFSETQ. Trimming took off 0 bases at V and 8 bases at J, with 14 bases between the two ends. The CDR3 is 15 amino acids.

A few counts support this clonotype. The V and J genes are TRBV4-1 and TRBJ2-2; D is possibly TRBD1 (5 bases). This CDR3 has 14 residues. Trimming cost V 0 bases and J 3 bases, with 5 bases left between them. In germline, CDR1 is MGHRA, CDR2 YSYEKL. CDR3 DNA: TGCGCCAGCAGCCAAGACAGGGACACCGGGGAGCTGTTTTTT. This sequence encodes CASSQDRDTGELFF.

The CDR3: CSVEVALAGARFGTDTQYF. Here the CDR3 DNA reads TGCAGCGTTGAAGTCGCGCTAGCGGGGGCTCGTTTCGGCACAGATACGCAGTATTTT. The chain has TRBV29-1 and TRBJ2-3, with TRBD2 matching over 10 bases. CDR1 is SQVTM and CDR2 is ANQGSEA in the germline V gene. The CDR3 spans 19 residues. V trimming: 1 base; J trimming: 1 base; junction bases outside the gene matches: 14.

This chain uses TRBV7-2 with TRBJ2-5; D may be TRBD2 (6 bases). V dropped 5 bases and J dropped 2 bases, with 12 bases sitting between them. Per germline, CDR1 SGHTA and CDR2 FQGNSA. The CDR3 loop spans 14 amino acids. The chain's CDR3 is CASSPIAVQETQYF. CDR3 sequence (DNA): TGTGCCAGCAGCCCAATAGCGGTACAAGAGACCCAGTACTTC. The full variable domain, with the rest looked up from reference TRBV7-2 and TRBJ2-5, is GAGVSQSPSNKVTEKGKDVELRCDPISGHTALYWYRQSLGQGLEFLIYFQGNSAPDKSGLPSDRFSAERTGGSVSTLTIQRTQQEDSAVYLCASSPIAVQETQYFGPGTRLLVL.

The rearrangement links TRBV7-2 to TRBJ2-2; 8 bases align to TRBD2. CDR3 length: 16 amino acids. Germline CDR1 SGHTA, CDR2 FQGNSA. Trimming cost V 3 bases and J 4 bases; bases outside gene matches: 7. The CDR3 loop reads CASSFAGGGATGELFF. The CDR3 bases are TGTGCCAGCAGCTTTGCGGGGGGCGGGGCCACCGGGGAGCTGTTTTTT. Filled out from reference TRBV7-2 and TRBJ2-2, the complete variable domain reads GAGVSQSPSNKVTEKGKDVELRCDPISGHTALYWYRQSLGQGLEFLIYFQGNSAPDKSGLPSDRFSAERTGGSVSTLTIQRTQQEDSAVYLCASSFAGGGATGELFFGEGSRLTVL.

This clonotype was seen once. The V and J genes are TRBV7-2 and TRBJ2-3; no definite D call. V gave up 5 bases and J gave up 6 bases, with 15 bases separating them. Germline V gene lookup returns CDR1 SGHTA and CDR2 FQGNSA. The CDR3 runs to 14 residues. CDR3 DNA sequence: TGTGCCAGCAGCCTCATTCGGGTCGGGGATACGCAGTATTTT. It is translated as CASSLIRVGDTQYF. Variable domain in full (rest from reference TRBV7-2 and TRBJ2-3): GAGVSQSPSNKVTEKGKDVELRCDPISGHTALYWYRQSLGQGLEFLIYFQGNSAPDKSGLPSDRFSAERTGGSVSTLTIQRTQQEDSAVYLCASSLIRVGDTQYFGPGTRLTVL.